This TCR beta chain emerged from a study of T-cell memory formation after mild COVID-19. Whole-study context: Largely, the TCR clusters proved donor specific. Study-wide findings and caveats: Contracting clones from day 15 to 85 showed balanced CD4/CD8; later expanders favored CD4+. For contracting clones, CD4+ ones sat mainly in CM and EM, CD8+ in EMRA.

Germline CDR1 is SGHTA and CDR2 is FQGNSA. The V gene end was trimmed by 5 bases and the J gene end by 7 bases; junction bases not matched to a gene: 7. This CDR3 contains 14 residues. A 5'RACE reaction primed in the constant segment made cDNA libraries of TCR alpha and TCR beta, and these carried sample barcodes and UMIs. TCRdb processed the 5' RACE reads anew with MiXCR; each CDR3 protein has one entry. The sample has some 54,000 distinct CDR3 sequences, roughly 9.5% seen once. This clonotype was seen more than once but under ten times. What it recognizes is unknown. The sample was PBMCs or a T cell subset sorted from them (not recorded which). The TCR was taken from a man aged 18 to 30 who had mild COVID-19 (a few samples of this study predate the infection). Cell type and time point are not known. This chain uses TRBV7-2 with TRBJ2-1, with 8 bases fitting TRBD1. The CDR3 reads CASSVSTGDNEQFF. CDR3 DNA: TGTGCCAGCAGCGTCTCGACAGGGGATAATGAGCAGTTCTTC.